This T cell receptor beta chain is drawn from a study of OX40 agonist ivuxolimab in advanced cancers. Turning to the study itself: Ivuxolimab doses were 0.01, 0.1, 0.3, 1.5, 3 or 10 mg/kg every 2 weeks. Of mixed ages from about 20 to 90 and averaging roughly 60 years, the group was 65% to 85% male.

The CDR3 sequence is 14 residues long. Germline V gene lookup returns CDR1 MNHNS and CDR2 SASEGT. Unmatched junction bases numbered 3, after V lost 5 bases and J lost 5 bases. The method was immunoSEQ multiplex PCR; TCRdb's version includes in-frame clones alone and lacks a portion of them. The sample consists of about 37,000 clones, over 80% of them appearing once. Remarks on this clone: The antigen remains undetermined.

Study-level results: The study observed clonal expansion of CD4+ and CD8+ blood T cells by week 6 at 0.1 to 3.0 mg/kg.

The chain joins TRBV6-1 to TRBJ2-7, with 13 bases that match TRBD2. The material was CD4+ or CD8+ T cells sorted from blood, obtained in a trial of the OX40 agonist ivuxolimab. The clonotype was recovered from an adult with an advanced solid tumor such as melanoma, head and neck, liver or kidney cancer. CDR3 residues: CASSNGLAGDEQYF. The CDR3 DNA reads as TGTGCCAGCAGTAACGGACTAGCGGGAGACGAGCAGTACTTC.